These T cell receptor beta chains were read from a single sample in a study of OX40 agonist ivuxolimab in advanced cancers. Measured with immunoSEQ multiplex PCR; TCRdb has only the in-frame clones, and not every one. Here the sample spans roughly 100,000 clones, 90% being singletons. The sequences come from CD4+ or CD8+ T cells sorted from blood, collected in a trial of the OX40 agonist ivuxolimab. The receptors were gathered from an adult with an advanced solid tumor such as melanoma, head and neck, liver or kidney cancer. Each CDR3 is given with its conserved first and last residue. D genes are given only for firm matches. Size is omitted from some rows. Given values are once, few, many or a class for expanded clones.

j_gene,v_gene,abundance,d_gene,CDR3aa,CDR3nt
TRBJ1-1,TRBV30,few,-,CAWSVSVKNTEAFF,TGTGCCTGGAGTGTATCGGTCAAGAACACTGAAGCTTTCTTT
TRBJ2-7,TRBV29-1,-,-,CSVEEYSEQYF,TGCAGCGTTGAAGAGTACTCCGAGCAGTACTTC
TRBJ2-7,TRBV5-8,once,-,CASSLFGGSYEQYF,TGTGCCAGCAGCTTGTTCGGGGGCTCCTACGAGCAGTACTTC
TRBJ1-3,TRBV30,few,-,CAWTQQGRNTIYF,TGTGCCTGGACCCAACAAGGCCGAAACACCATATATTTT
TRBJ1-1,TRBV9,-,-,CASSVVPGQGNTEAFF,TGTGCCAGCAGCGTAGTGCCCGGGCAGGGCAACACTGAAGCTTTCTTT
TRBJ2-1,TRBV2,-,TRBD2,CASSRLAGHYNEQFF,TGTGCCAGCAGCCGACTAGCGGGACACTACAATGAGCAGTTCTTC
TRBJ1-4,TRBV7-2,-,TRBD1,CASSLGTGREKLFF,TGTGCCAGCAGCCTAGGGACAGGGAGGGAAAAACTGTTTTTT
TRBJ2-5,TRBV15,-,-,CATSRDLSKETQYF,TGTGCCACCAGCAGAGATCTCTCAAAAGAGACCCAGTACTTC
TRBJ2-7,TRBV10-1,-,-,CASSEGTMNEQYF,TGCGCCAGCAGTGAGGGGACAATGAACGAGCAGTACTTC
TRBJ1-5,TRBV7-9,-,-,CASSRRVGQPQHF,TGTGCCAGCAGCCGCAGGGTGGGGCAGCCCCAGCATTTT
TRBJ1-4,TRBV5-1,once,-,CASSLGTGNEKLFF,TGCGCCAGCAGCTTGGGTACAGGGAATGAAAAACTGTTTTTT
TRBJ1-1,TRBV29-1,-,-,CSVENFMNTEAFF,TGCAGCGTTGAAAACTTTATGAACACTGAAGCTTTCTTT
TRBJ2-1,TRBV6-1,-,-,CASSARSRNEQFF,TGTGCCAGCAGTGCACGTAGCCGAAATGAGCAGTTCTTC
TRBJ2-5,TRBV5-4,-,-,CASSLAWETQYF,TGTGCCAGCAGCTTGGCGTGGGAGACCCAGTACTTC
TRBJ1-1,TRBV5-4,-,TRBD1,CASSMTGGGTEAFF,TGTGCCAGCAGCATGACAGGGGGCGGAACTGAAGCTTTCTTT
TRBJ2-7,TRBV30,-,TRBD2,CAWGTGGPYEQYF,TGTGCCTGGGGGACGGGAGGGCCTTACGAGCAGTACTTC
TRBJ2-3,TRBV18,-,-,CASSPWGTDTQYF,TGTGCCAGCTCACCCTGGGGCACAGATACGCAGTATTTT
TRBJ2-5,TRBV7-2,-,-,CASSLVGNHQETQYF,TGTGCCAGCAGCTTAGTTGGGAACCACCAAGAGACCCAGTACTTC
TRBJ2-1,TRBV5-1,few,-,CASSLAQTSAYNEQFF,TGCGCCAGCAGCTTGGCCCAAACATCCGCCTACAATGAGCAGTTCTTC
TRBJ2-1,TRBV7-9,-,-,CASHPPVHNEQFF,TGTGCCAGCCATCCCCCGGTCCACAATGAGCAGTTCTTC
TRBJ1-2,TRBV5-1,few,TRBD1,CASSSQGDYGYTF,TGCGCCAGCAGCTCGCAGGGGGACTATGGCTACACCTTC
TRBJ2-2,TRBV5-8,-,-,CASRGTVFGTGELFF,TGTGCCAGCCGAGGGACTGTCTTCGGCACCGGGGAGCTGTTTTTT
TRBJ1-2,TRBV5-1,-,-,CASNWGWGRVYGYTF,TGCGCCAGCAATTGGGGTTGGGGGCGCGTCTATGGCTACACCTTC
TRBJ2-3,TRBV9,-,TRBD2,CASSVVKAGGTDTQYF,TGTGCCAGCAGCGTAGTTAAAGCGGGGGGCACAGATACGCAGTATTTT
TRBJ2-7,TRBV6-1,-,-,CASSEGINYEQYF,TGTGCCAGCAGTGAGGGGATCAACTACGAGCAGTACTTC
TRBJ1-6,TRBV5-1,-,TRBD1,CASSSTGSVYNSPLHF,TGCGCCAGCAGCTCGACAGGGAGTGTCTATAATTCACCCCTCCACTTT
TRBJ2-5,TRBV9,once,-,CASSVSTRAHETQYF,TGTGCCAGCAGCGTATCCACTAGGGCTCATGAGACCCAGTACTTC
TRBJ2-5,TRBV2,-,TRBD1,CASSERTGGVGQETQYF,TGTGCCAGCAGTGAGAGGACAGGGGGCGTAGGGCAAGAGACCCAGTACTTC
TRBJ2-7,TRBV6-6,-,TRBD2,CASRPSSGGASEQYF,TGTGCCAGCAGACCCTCTAGCGGGGGGGCATCCGAGCAGTACTTC
TRBJ1-5,TRBV30,-,TRBD1,CAWSVLGTGLLGNQPQHF,TGTGCCTGGAGTGTACTTGGGACAGGACTTTTAGGCAATCAGCCCCAGCATTTT
TRBJ2-1,TRBV2,-,TRBD1,CASSGGPGQGAYNEQFF,TGTGCCAGCAGTGGAGGACCGGGACAGGGGGCGTACAATGAGCAGTTCTTC
TRBJ1-1,TRBV7-2,-,-,CASSLDIGLNTEAFF,TGTGCCAGCAGCTTAGATATAGGATTGAACACTGAAGCTTTCTTT
TRBJ1-1,TRBV11-2,-,-,CASSLDMNTEAFF,TGTGCCAGCAGCTTAGACATGAACACTGAAGCTTTCTTT
TRBJ2-7,TRBV27,-,-,CASSPLFVGILEYEQYF,TGTGCCAGCAGTCCTCTTTTCGTGGGGATATTGGAATACGAGCAGTACTTC
TRBJ1-5,TRBV30,-,-,CAWGGTPRGQPQHF,TGTGCCTGGGGGGGGACGCCCCGGGGTCAGCCCCAGCATTTT
TRBJ2-4,TRBV10-2,-,-,CASSAEAKNIQYF,TGCGCCAGCAGTGCGGAAGCCAAAAACATTCAGTACTTC
TRBJ1-2,TRBV7-9,-,TRBD1,CASSGGTGNYGYTF,TGTGCCAGCAGCGGTGGGACAGGGAACTATGGCTACACCTTC
TRBJ2-7,TRBV29-1,-,-,CSIGTVYEQYF,TGCAGCATAGGGACTGTCTACGAGCAGTACTTC
TRBJ2-1,TRBV27,-,-,CAGDRNSYNEQFF,TGTGCCGGAGACAGGAACTCCTACAATGAGCAGTTCTTC
TRBJ2-1,TRBV5-4,-,-,CASSLLLEQFF,TGTGCCAGCAGCTTACTACTAGAGCAGTTCTTC
TRBJ1-6,TRBV28,-,TRBD1,CASSYGQGRSPLHF,TGTGCCAGCAGTTACGGACAGGGGCGTTCACCCCTCCACTTT
TRBJ2-2,TRBV27,-,-,CASSFRGSASGKTGELFF,TGTGCCAGCAGTTTCAGGGGTTCGGCTAGCGGAAAGACCGGGGAGCTGTTTTTT
TRBJ1-4,TRBV10-3,-,-,CAISESGAPAELFF,TGTGCCATCAGTGAGTCAGGGGCCCCGGCGGAACTGTTTTTT
TRBJ2-6,TRBV27,-,-,CASSPAKGSGANVLTF,TGTGCCAGCAGTCCTGCTAAAGGATCTGGGGCCAACGTCCTGACTTTC
TRBJ1-4,TRBV9,-,TRBD1,CASSVGETGGIASEKLFF,TGTGCCAGCAGCGTAGGGGAGACAGGGGGCATTGCCAGTGAAAAACTGTTTTTT
TRBJ2-6,TRBV21-1,-,-,CASNPRPSGANVLTF,TGTGCCAGCAACCCGCGGCCCTCTGGGGCCAACGTCCTGACTTTC
TRBJ2-3,TRBV7-8,-,TRBD2,CASSLALLADQYF,TGTGCCAGCAGCTTAGCGCTTCTAGCGGACCAGTATTTT
TRBJ2-7,TRBV30,-,TRBD1,CAWSVLTGGSEQYF,TGTGCCTGGAGCGTACTGACAGGGGGCAGCGAGCAGTACTTC
TRBJ2-2,TRBV7-3,-,-,CASSLLQENTGELFF,TGTGCCAGCAGCTTATTACAGGAGAACACCGGGGAGCTGTTTTTT
TRBJ1-2,TRBV30,-,TRBD1,CAWSVRTGAGGNYGYTF,TGTGCCTGGAGTGTACGAACAGGGGCCGGCGGTAACTATGGCTACACCTTC
TRBJ2-5,TRBV11-2,-,-,CASSLGPLGSQYF,TGTGCCAGCAGCTTAGGCCCACTCGGGTCCCAGTACTTC